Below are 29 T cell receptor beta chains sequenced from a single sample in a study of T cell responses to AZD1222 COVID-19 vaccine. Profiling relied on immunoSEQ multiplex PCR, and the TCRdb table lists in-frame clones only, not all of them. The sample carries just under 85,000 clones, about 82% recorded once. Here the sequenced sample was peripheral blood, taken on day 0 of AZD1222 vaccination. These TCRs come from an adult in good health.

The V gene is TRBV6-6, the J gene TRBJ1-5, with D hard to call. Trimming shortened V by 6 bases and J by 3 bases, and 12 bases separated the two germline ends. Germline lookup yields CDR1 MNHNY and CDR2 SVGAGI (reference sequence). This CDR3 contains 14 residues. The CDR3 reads CASRWQVPNQPQHF. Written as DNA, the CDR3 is TGTGCCAGCAGATGGCAGGTTCCCAATCAGCCCCAGCATTTT.

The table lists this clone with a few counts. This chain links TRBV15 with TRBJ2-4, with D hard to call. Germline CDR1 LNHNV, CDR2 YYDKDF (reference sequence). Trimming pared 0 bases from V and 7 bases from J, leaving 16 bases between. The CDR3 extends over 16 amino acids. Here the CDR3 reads CATSRDWAELWNIQYF. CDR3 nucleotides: TGTGCCACCAGCAGAGATTGGGCCGAACTTTGGAACATTCAGTACTTC.

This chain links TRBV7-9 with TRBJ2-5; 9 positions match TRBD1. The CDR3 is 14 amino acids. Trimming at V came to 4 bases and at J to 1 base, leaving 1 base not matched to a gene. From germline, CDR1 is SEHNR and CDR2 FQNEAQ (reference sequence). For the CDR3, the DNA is TGTGCCAGCAGCTGGGGACAGGGCCAAGAGACCCAGTACTTC. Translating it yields CASSWGQGQETQYF.

The CDR3 DNA is TGTGCCACCAGCTGGACTAGAGCCCAAGAGACCCAGTACTTC. Amino acid sequence: CATSWTRAQETQYF. The chain recombines TRBV6-6 with TRBJ2-5; 7 nucleotides match TRBD2. CDR3 length equals 14 residues. V lost 10 bases and J lost 1; bases outside the gene matches: 9. CDR1 is MNHNY, CDR2 SVGAGI, per germline (reference sequence).

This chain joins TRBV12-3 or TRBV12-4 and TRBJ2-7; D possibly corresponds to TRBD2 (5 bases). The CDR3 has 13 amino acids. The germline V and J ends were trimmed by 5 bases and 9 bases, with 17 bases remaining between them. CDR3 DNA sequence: TGTGCCAGCAGTCCGCAGGAGCTAGCACTGCAGTACTTC. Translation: CASSPQELALQYF.

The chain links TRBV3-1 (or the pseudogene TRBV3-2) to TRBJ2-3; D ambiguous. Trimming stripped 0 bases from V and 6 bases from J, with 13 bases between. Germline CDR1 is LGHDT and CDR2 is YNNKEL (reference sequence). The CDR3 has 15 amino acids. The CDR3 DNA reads TGTGCCAGCAGCCAAGACTTTTCCAGAGTTGATACGCAGTATTTT. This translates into CASSQDFSRVDTQYF.

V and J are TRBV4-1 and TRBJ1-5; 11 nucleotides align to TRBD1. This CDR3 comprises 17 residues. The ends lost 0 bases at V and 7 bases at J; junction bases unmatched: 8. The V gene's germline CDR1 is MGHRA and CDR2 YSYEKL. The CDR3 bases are TGCGCCAGCAGCCAAGATGTTAGGACAGGGGGCAGGCAGCCCCAGCATTTT. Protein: CASSQDVRTGGRQPQHF.

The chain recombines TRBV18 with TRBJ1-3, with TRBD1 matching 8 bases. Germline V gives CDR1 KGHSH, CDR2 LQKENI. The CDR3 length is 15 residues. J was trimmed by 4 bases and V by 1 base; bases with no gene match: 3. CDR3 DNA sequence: TGTGCCAGCTCACCACGACAGGGGAGGGGAAACACCATATATTTT. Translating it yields CASSPRQGRGNTIYF.

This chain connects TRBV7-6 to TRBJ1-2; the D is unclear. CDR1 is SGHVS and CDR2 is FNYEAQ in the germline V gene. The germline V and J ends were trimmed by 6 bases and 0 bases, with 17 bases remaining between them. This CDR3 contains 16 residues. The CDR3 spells CASSLGTGSANYGYTF. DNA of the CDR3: TGTGCCAGCAGTTTGGGAACCGGGTCCGCTAACTATGGCTACACCTTC.

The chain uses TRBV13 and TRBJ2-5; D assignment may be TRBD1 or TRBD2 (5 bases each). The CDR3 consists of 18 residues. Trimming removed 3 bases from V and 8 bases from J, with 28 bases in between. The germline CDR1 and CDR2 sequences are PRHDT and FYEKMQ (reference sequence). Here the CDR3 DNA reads TGTGCCAGCAGCTTGAGTGGGGGTAGTGGGAGCCCCCTCGATACCCAGTACTTC. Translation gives CASSLSGGSGSPLDTQYF. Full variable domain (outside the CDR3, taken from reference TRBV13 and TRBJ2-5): AAGVIQSPRHLIKEKRETATLKCYPIPRHDTVYWYQQGPGQDPQFLISFYEKMQSDKGSIPDRFSAQQFSDYHSELNMSSLELGDSALYFCASSLSGGSGSPLDTQYFGPGTRLLVL.

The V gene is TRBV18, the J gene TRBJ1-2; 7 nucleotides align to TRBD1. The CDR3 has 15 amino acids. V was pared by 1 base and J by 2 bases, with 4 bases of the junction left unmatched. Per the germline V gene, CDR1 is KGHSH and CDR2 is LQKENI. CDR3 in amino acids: CASSPQATGNYGYTF. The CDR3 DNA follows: TGTGCCAGCTCACCACAGGCGACAGGGAACTATGGCTACACCTTC. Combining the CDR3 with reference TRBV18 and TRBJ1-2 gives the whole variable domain NAGVMQNPRHLVRRRGQEARLRCSPMKGHSHVYWYRQLPEEGLKFMVYLQKENIIDESGMPKERFSAEFPKEGPSILRIQQVVRGDSAAYFCASSPQATGNYGYTFGSGTRLTVV.

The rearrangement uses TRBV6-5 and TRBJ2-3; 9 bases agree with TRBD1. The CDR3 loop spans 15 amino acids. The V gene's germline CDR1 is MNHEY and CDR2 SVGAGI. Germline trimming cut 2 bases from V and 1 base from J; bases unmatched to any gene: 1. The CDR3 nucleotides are TGTGCCAGCAGTTACCGGACAGGGGGCACAGATACGCAGTATTTT. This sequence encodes CASSYRTGGTDTQYF.

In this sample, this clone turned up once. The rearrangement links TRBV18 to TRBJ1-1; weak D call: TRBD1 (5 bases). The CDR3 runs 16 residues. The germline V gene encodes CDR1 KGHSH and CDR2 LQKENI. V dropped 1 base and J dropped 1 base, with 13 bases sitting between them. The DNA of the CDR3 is TGTGCCAGCTCACCACGTATTATTGGGACGAACACTGAAGCTTTCTTT. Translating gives CASSPRIIGTNTEAFF.

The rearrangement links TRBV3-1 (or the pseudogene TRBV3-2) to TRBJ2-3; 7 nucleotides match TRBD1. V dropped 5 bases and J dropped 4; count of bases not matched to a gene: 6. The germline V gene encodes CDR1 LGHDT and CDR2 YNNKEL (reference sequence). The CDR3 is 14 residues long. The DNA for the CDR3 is TGTGCCAGCAGCTCCCGTGACAGGGCAGATACGCAGTATTTT. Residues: CASSSRDRADTQYF.

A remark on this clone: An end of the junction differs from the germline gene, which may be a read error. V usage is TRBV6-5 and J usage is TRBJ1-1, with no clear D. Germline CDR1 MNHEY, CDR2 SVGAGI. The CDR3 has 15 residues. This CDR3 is CASSYYSSPLTGAFF. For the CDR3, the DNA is TGTGCCAGCAGTTACTATTCGTCCCCCCTGACTGGAGCTTTCTTT.

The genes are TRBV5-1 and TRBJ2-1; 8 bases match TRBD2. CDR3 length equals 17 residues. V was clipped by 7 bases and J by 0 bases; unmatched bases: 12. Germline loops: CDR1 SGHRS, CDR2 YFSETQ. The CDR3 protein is CASVSAGRDSSYNEQFF. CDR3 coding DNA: TGCGCCAGCGTTTCGGCCGGGAGGGACTCCTCCTACAATGAGCAGTTCTTC.

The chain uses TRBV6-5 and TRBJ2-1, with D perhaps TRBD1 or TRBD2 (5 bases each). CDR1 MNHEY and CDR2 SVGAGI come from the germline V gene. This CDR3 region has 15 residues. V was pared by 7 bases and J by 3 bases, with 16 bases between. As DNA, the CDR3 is TGTGCCAGCAAAGCCCCCGGGACCCTCTACAATGAGCAGTTCTTC. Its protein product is CASKAPGTLYNEQFF.

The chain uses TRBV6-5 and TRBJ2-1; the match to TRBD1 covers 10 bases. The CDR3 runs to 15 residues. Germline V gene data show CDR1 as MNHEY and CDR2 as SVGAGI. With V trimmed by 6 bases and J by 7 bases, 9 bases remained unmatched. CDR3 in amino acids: CASRYGTGASNEQFF. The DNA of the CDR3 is TGTGCCAGCAGATATGGGACAGGGGCGTCTAATGAGCAGTTCTTC.

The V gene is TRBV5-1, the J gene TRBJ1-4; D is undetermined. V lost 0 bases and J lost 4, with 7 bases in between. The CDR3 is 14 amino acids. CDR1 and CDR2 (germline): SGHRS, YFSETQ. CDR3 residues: CASSLGELNEKLFF. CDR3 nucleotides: TGCGCCAGCAGCTTGGGAGAGCTTAATGAAAAACTGTTTTTT. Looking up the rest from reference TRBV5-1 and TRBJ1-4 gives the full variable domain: KAGVTQTPRYLIKTRGQQVTLSCSPISGHRSVSWYQQTPGQGLQFLFEYFSETQRNKGNFPGRFSGRQFSNSRSEMNVSTLELGDSALYLCASSLGELNEKLFFGSGTQLSVL.

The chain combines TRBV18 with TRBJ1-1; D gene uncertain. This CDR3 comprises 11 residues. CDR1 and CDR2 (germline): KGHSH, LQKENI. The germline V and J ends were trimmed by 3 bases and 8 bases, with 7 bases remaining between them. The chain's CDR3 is CASSPVSEAFF. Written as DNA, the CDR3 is TGTGCCAGCTCACCGGTCTCCGAAGCTTTCTTT.

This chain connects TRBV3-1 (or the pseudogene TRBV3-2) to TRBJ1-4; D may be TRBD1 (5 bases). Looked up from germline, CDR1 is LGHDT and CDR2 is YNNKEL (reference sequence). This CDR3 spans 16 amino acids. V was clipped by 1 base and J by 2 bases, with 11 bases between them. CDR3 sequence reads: CASSQVGVGTNEKLFF. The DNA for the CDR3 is TGTGCCAGCAGCCAAGTAGGGGTCGGGACTAATGAAAAACTGTTTTTT.

CDR3 DNA sequence: TGTGCCAGCAGCCACCTCTTAGGCGGGCCCCAGCATTTT. It yields the protein CASSHLLGGPQHF. This chain connects TRBV27 to TRBJ1-5; D not certain. CDR3 size: 13 residues. V gave up 6 bases and J gave up 9 bases, with 15 bases separating them. The germline V gene has CDR1 MNHEY and CDR2 SMNVEV (reference sequence).

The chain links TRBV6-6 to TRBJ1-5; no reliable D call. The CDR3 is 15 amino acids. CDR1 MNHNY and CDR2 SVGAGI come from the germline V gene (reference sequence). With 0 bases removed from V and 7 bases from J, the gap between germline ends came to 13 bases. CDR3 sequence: CASSYSKGSQQPQHF. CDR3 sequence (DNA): TGTGCCAGCAGTTACTCGAAAGGGTCCCAACAGCCCCAGCATTTT.

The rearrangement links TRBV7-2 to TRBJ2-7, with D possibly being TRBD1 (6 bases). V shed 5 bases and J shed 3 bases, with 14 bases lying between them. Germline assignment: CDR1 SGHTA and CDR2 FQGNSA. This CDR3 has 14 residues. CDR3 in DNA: TGTGCCAGCAGCGCCCTGGGGACAATCTACGAGCAGTACTTC. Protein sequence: CASSALGTIYEQYF.

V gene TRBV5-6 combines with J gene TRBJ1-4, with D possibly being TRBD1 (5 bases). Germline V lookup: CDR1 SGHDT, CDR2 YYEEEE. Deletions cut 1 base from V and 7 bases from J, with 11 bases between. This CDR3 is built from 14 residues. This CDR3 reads CASSLRGTVEKLFF. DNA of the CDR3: TGTGCCAGCAGCTTGCGGGGCACAGTTGAAAAACTGTTTTTT. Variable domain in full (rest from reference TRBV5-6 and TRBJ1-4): DAGVTQSPTHLIKTRGQQVTLRCSPKSGHDTVSWYQQALGQGPQFIFQYYEEEERQRGNFPDRFSGHQFPNYSSELNVNALLLGDSALYLCASSLRGTVEKLFFGSGTQLSVL.

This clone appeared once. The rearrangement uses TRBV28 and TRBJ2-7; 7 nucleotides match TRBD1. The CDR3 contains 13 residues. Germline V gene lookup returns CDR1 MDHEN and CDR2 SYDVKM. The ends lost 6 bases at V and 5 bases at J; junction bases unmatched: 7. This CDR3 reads CASRTGLSHEQYF. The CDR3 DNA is TGTGCCAGCAGGACAGGGCTTTCCCACGAGCAGTACTTC.

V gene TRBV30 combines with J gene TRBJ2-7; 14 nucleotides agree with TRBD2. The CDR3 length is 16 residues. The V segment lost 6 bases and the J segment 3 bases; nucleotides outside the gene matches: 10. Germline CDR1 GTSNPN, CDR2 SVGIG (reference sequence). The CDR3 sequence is CACRTSGGTARYEQYF. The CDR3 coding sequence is TGTGCCTGCAGGACTAGCGGGGGGACCGCGCGCTACGAGCAGTACTTC.

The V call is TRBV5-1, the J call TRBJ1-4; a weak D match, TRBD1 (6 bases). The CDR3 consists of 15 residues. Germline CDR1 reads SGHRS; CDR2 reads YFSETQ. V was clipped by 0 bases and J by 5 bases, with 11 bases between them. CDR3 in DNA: TGCGCCAGCAGCTTGGACGGGACACCCAATGAAAAACTGTTTTTT. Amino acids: CASSLDGTPNEKLFF.

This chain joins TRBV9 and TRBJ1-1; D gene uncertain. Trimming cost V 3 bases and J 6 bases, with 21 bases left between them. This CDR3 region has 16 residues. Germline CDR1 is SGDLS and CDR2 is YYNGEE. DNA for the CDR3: TGTGCCAGCAGCGGGGGAGGGATTCCCCCTTTGCCTGAAGCTTTCTTT. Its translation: CASSGGGIPPLPEAFF. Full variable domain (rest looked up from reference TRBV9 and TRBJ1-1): DSGVTQTPKHLITATGQRVTLRCSPRSGDLSVYWYQQSLDQGLQFLIQYYNGEERAKGNILERFSAQQFPDLHSELNLSSLELGDSALYFCASSGGGIPPLPEAFFGQGTRLTVV.